This T cell receptor beta chain came from a study of T-cell memory formation after mild COVID-19. Whole-study results and caveats: Those CD4+ clones that contracted were mainly in CM and EM (CD8+ ones in EMRA). Still unconfirmed is whether the second-wave clones peaking on day 37 recognized SARS-CoV-2. Later expanders leaned toward CD4+, whereas clones contracting from day 15 to 85 were balanced CD4/CD8. Some clones that responded turned up in pre-infection memory, which suggests that cross-reactive memory joined in.

In this sample, this clonotype turned up a few times. Its antigen is as yet unknown. Germline V gene lookup returns CDR1 SEHNR and CDR2 FQNEAQ (reference sequence). V was cut by 5 bases and J by 9 bases, with 11 bases left in between. The CDR3 has 12 amino acids. TCRdb processed the 5' RACE reads anew with MiXCR; each CDR3 protein has one entry. Seen here are fewer than 500,000 distinct CDR3 sequences, roughly 25% observed once, and the top ten hold around 13%. J is TRBJ2-1 and V is TRBV7-9; TRBD1 is a possible D gene (6 bases). The source of this sequence is an adult woman who had mild COVID-19 (a few samples of this study predate the infection). Cell type and time point are not known. The sequencing input was PBMCs or a T cell subset sorted from them (not recorded which). CDR3: CASSRGHFEQFF. Here the CDR3 DNA reads TGTGCCAGCAGCCGGGGACATTTTGAGCAGTTCTTC.